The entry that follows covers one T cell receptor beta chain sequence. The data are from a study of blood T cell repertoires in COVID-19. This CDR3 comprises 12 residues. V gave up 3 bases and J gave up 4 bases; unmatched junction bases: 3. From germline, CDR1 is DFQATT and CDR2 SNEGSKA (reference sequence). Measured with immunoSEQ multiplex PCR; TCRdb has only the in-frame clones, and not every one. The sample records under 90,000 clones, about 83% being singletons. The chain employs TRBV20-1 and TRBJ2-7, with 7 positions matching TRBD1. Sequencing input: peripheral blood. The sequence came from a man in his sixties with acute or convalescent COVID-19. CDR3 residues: CSASETGYEQYF. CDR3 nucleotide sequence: TGCAGTGCTAGTGAGACAGGGTACGAGCAGTACTTC.